What follows are 8 T cell receptor beta chains derived from one specimen sequenced in a study of cytomegalovirus exposure and HLA in healthy donors. Libraries were prepared by immunoSEQ multiplex PCR; TCRdb keeps only in-frame clonotypes and omits some of them. The table has about 360,000 clones, about nine tenths seen once. Sequences were obtained from PBMCs. Every receptor here comes from a woman under 30 in good health and CMV-seronegative.

The CDR3 region is CASSVGAAPNTGELFF. The CDR3 DNA is TGTGCCAGCAGCGTAGGAGCGGCCCCTAACACCGGGGAGCTGTTTTTT. The chain combines TRBV9 with TRBJ2-2; possible D gene TRBD2, 5 bases. The CDR3 length is 16 residues. The germline gives CDR1 SGDLS, CDR2 YYNGEE. Trimming took 0 bases from V and 2 from J, leaving 11 bases between them.

The chain recombines TRBV7-2 with TRBJ2-2; D is unclear. The CDR3 runs 13 residues. V lost 7 bases and J 6 bases, leaving 12 bases between the germline ends. Germline assignment: CDR1 SGHTA and CDR2 FQGNSA. The CDR3 sequence is CASNPTRAGELFF. CDR3 coding DNA: TGTGCCAGCAACCCTACCCGCGCCGGGGAGCTGTTTTTT.

This chain links TRBV7-2 with TRBJ2-1; a weak D match, TRBD2 (5 bases). V was cut by 5 bases and J by 3 bases, with 11 bases left in between. Germline values: CDR1 SGHTA, CDR2 FQGNSA. The CDR3 has 14 amino acids. CDR3 loop: CASSPYGIYNEQFF. The DNA for the CDR3 is TGTGCCAGCAGCCCTTACGGGATCTACAATGAGCAGTTCTTC.

The chain employs TRBV11-2 and TRBJ2-7; TRBD1 matches at 9 bases. J was trimmed by 6 bases and V by 5 bases; bases with no gene match: 14. Germline CDR1 and CDR2: SGHAT and FQNNGV. CDR3 length: 16 amino acids. The CDR3 spells CASSQTSGQGLPEQYF. The DNA for the CDR3 is TGTGCCAGCAGCCAAACCAGTGGACAGGGGTTGCCCGAGCAGTACTTC.

The genes are TRBV6-1 and TRBJ2-2, with 8 bases matching TRBD1. V lost 3 bases, J lost 5 bases, and 5 bases stayed unmatched. This CDR3 has 15 residues. The V gene's germline CDR1 is MNHNS and CDR2 SASEGT. The CDR3 sequence is CASSDHRGWTGELFF. The CDR3 region has the DNA TGTGCCAGCAGTGACCACAGGGGGTGGACCGGGGAGCTGTTTTTT.

This clone was detected a few times. The J gene is TRBJ2-7, the V gene TRBV4-1; TRBD1 agrees at 10 bases. Trimming at V came to 3 bases and at J to 1 base, leaving 6 bases not matched to a gene. Germline V gene lookup returns CDR1 MGHRA and CDR2 YSYEKL. The CDR3 runs 16 residues. The CDR3 protein is CASSHPRQGASYEQYF. CDR3 nucleotide sequence: TGCGCCAGCAGCCACCCTAGACAGGGGGCATCCTACGAGCAGTACTTC.

The rearrangement joins TRBV2 to TRBJ2-5, with TRBD1 matching 9 bases. Trimming at V came to 6 bases and at J to 3 bases, leaving 2 bases not matched to a gene. Germline lookup yields CDR1 SNHLY and CDR2 FYNNEI. The CDR3 has 13 residues. The CDR3 DNA reads as TGTGCCAGCAGCCGGGACAGGGAAGAGACCCAGTACTTC. This sequence encodes CASSRDREETQYF.

The CDR3: CSVREWTSGRLSWSAGQFF. CDR3 DNA: TGCAGCGTTCGGGAGTGGACTAGCGGGAGACTTAGTTGGTCTGCAGGGCAGTTCTTC. V and J are TRBV29-1 and TRBJ2-1, with 13 bases identical to TRBD2. Trimming at V came to 5 bases and at J to 12 bases, leaving 25 bases not matched to a gene. CDR3 length: 19 amino acids. Germline V gene lookup returns CDR1 SQVTM and CDR2 ANQGSEA.